This is a list of T cell receptor beta chains from one sample in a study of response to subunit inactivated influenza vaccine. Using its own MiXCR run on the RT-PCR reads, TCRdb lists one record per CDR3 protein. The table shows 800,000 to 1,000,000 distinct CDR3 sequences, with 21% occurring only once. Material: PBMCs from blood, obtained 5 days after vaccination. These TCRs come from a man aged 45-65 years who received an inactivated influenza vaccine. Both conserved end residues are part of each CDR3.

CDR3 protein: CASSLLEKGTEAFF
J gene: TRBJ1-1
V gene: TRBV12-3/TRBV12-4

CDR3 protein: CATSVRSGNTEAFF
J gene: TRBJ1-1
V gene: TRBV15

CDR3 protein: CSARDARDVYNEQFF
J gene: TRBJ2-1
V gene: TRBV20-1

CDR3 protein: CSVEVAGDTQYF
J gene: TRBJ2-3
V gene: TRBV29-1

CDR3 protein: CSAASSGEPTNEKLFF
J gene: TRBJ1-4
V gene: TRBV20-1

CDR3 protein: CASREGLAGLTGELFF
J gene: TRBJ2-2
V gene: TRBV5-6

CDR3 protein: CASSELADTDTQYF
J gene: TRBJ2-3
V gene: TRBV25-1

CDR3 protein: CASSSLAGGGEQFF
J gene: TRBJ2-1
V gene: TRBV7-3

CDR3 protein: CASSLSGGGHEKLFF
J gene: TRBJ1-4
V gene: TRBV12-3/TRBV12-4

CDR3 protein: CASKLSGSWDTQYF
J gene: TRBJ2-3
V gene: TRBV12-3/TRBV12-4

CDR3 protein: CASSLRSHAEAFF
J gene: TRBJ1-1
V gene: TRBV7-9

CDR3 protein: CASSPLPDGTGELFF
J gene: TRBJ2-2
V gene: TRBV12-3/TRBV12-4

CDR3 protein: CASSQDSWFGAGGTDTQYF
J gene: TRBJ2-3
V gene: TRBV4-3

CDR3 protein: CASSYTLARSSYEQYF
J gene: TRBJ2-7
V gene: TRBV6-2/TRBV6-3

CDR3 protein: CASSSRDGITDTQYF
J gene: TRBJ2-3
V gene: TRBV5-1

CDR3 protein: CASSQGINLAGGTGELFF
J gene: TRBJ2-2
V gene: TRBV3-1